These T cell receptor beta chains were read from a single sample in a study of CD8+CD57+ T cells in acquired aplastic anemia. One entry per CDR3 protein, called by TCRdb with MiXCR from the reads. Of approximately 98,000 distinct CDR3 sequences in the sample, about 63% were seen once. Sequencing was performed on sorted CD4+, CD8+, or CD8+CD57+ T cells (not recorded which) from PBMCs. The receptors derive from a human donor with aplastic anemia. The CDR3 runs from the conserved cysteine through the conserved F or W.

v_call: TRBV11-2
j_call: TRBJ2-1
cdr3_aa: CASRTGTSQRNEQFF

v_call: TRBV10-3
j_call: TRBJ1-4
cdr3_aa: CAISQDSPATNEKLFF

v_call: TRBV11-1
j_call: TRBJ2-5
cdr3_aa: CASSSPGVERVSETQYF

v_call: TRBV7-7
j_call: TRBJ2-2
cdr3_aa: CASSRDSTGELFF

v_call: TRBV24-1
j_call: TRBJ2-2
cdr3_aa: CATSRATGELFF

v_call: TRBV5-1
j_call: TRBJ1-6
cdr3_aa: CASSRSSYNSPLHF

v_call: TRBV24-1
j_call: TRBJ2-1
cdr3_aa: CATSDSRGSGNEQFF

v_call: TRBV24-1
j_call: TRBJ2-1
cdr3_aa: CATSDPSASGPTYREQFF

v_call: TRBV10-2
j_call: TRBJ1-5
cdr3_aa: CASSGQGAQPQHF

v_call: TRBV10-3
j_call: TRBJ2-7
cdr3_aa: CAISESRIQYF

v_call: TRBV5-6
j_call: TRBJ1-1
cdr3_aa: CASSESGQIEAFF

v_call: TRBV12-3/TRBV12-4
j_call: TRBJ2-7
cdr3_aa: CASTHTGQSFLEQYF

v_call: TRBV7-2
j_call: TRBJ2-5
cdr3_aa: CASSLMIGQETQYF

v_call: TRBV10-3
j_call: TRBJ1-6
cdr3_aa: CAINREGGTPLHF

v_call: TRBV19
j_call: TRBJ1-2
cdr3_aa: CASSRPTGQNYGYTF

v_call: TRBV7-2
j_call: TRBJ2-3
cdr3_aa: CASSLKLGTDTQYF